This entry concerns a single TCR beta chain. Produced via immunoSEQ multiplex PCR; TCRdb's table is partial and in-frame only. The table has some 55,000 clones, 80% to 90% seen once. This sample is drawn from a study of T cell responses to AZD1222 COVID-19 vaccine. There are 16 residues in the CDR3. Losses at the gene ends were 8 bases for V and 5 bases for J; bases not matched to a gene: 12. Germline CDR1 LNHDA, CDR2 SQIVND (reference sequence). This clonotype originated in an adult in good health. Sequencing was performed on peripheral blood, taken on day 0 of AZD1222 vaccination. This chain joins TRBV19 and TRBJ2-2; 9 bases fit TRBD1. This CDR3 reads CASYSTGTGITGELFF. The CDR3 bases are TGTGCCAGTTACTCCACCGGGACAGGGATAACCGGGGAGCTGTTTTTT.